This T cell receptor (beta chain) was sequenced for a study of PD-1 blockade in mismatch repair-deficient tumors. Sequencing was performed with immunoSEQ multiplex PCR; in TCRdb, only in-frame clones are kept and a portion is missing. The sample yields more than 30,000 clones, roughly 84% seen once. The sequence came from an adult with mismatch repair-deficient cancer. This specimen consisted of peripheral blood, obtained 76 weeks after starting pembrolizumab.

Here the CDR3 reads CASSSGTSGPQETQYF. The DNA of the CDR3 is TGTGCCAGCAGCAGCGGGACTAGCGGCCCCCAAGAGACCCAGTACTTC. V usage is TRBV5-8 and J usage is TRBJ2-5; 11 bases line up with TRBD2. The CDR3 sequence is 16 residues long. J gave up 1 base and V 4 bases, and 6 bases lay outside the gene matches. Per the germline V gene, CDR1 is SGHTS and CDR2 is YDEGEE.